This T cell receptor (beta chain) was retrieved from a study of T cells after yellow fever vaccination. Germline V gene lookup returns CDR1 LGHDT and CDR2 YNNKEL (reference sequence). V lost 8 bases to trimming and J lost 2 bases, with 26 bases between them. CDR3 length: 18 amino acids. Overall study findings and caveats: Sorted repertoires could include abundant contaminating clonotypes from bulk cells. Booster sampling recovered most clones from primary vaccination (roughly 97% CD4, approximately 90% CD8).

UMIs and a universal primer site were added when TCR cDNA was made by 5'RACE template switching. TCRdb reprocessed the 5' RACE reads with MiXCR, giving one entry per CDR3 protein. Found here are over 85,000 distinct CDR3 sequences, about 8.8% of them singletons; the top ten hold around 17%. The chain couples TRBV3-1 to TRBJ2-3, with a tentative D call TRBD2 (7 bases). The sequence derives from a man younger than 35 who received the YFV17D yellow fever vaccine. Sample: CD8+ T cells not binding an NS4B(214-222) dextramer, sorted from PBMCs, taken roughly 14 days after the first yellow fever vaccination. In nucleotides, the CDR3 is TGTGCCAGCTCCCAAGAAGAGGTGAGGGGGGGCTACACAGATACGCAGTATTTT. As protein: CASSQEEVRGGYTDTQYF.